The sequence of this T cell receptor (beta chain) was determined in a study of Tregs in tolerant kidney transplant recipients (dated by TCRdb to the late 2010s). General notes on the study: Before combined kidney and bone marrow transplantation, this study identified donor-specific regulatory T cells using TCRbeta sequencing and then followed those same cells after transplant. Results the study describes overall, beyond this receptor: The study was limited by small patient numbers, and the findings need validation in larger populations and under other immunosuppression protocols. For some patients, the PCR primers changed as time went on, which meant samples from those patients could not be compared with one another at the nucleotide level. Expanding Tregs with activated donor B cells appeared to identify the most biologically relevant and donor-specific TCRbeta repertoire. Biological reproducibility was not examined directly, but technical replication error appeared to be minimal. In tolerant patients, donor-specific Tregs expanded more than Tregs overall, which suggests antigen-driven rather than nonspecific expansion.

Including cysteine and phenylalanine, the CDR3 has 12 amino acids. Only CDR3 DNA is held: 36 bases, read in frame from base 1. Cut back by 5 bases and 6 bases, the V and J ends lie 9 bases apart. Per the germline V gene, SGHNT is the CDR1 and YENEEA is the CDR2. This clone showed up just once. Its antigen specificity is not known. Base qualities are not recorded, but no much larger clone differs from it by a single base. Other DNA sequences in this specimen translate into the identical CDR3. Genomic DNA was extracted from sorted cells with the QIAGEN DNeasy Blood and Tissue Kit for TCRbeta CDR3 sequencing. High-throughput TCRbeta CDR3 sequencing, which included PCR amplification with bias correction and internal controls, was done commercially through immunoSEQ. Turning to the authors' computational methods: Unique productive TCRbeta sequences were defined by CDR3 nucleotide sequence where primers matched, otherwise by CDR3 amino acid sequence with Vbeta and Jbeta genes. To correct sorting error, sequences shared between sorted populations at a frequency ratio of 2:1 or less were removed; the rest were assigned to the higher population. Donor-reactive sequences were defined as at least 5-fold expanded in CFSE-low cells versus unstimulated cells, with frequency of at least 0.01% in CFSE-low cells. Jensen-Shannon divergence calculated on the top 100 TCRbeta sequences ranked by frequency was used to measure repertoire divergence. For any sample with multiple sequencing runs, sorting error was corrected in each run separately before the runs were pooled. TCRdb provides this immuneACCESS table in a form limited to in-frame rearrangements. Some clones are lacking; in checked studies, under half of them reflect an unresolved V gene, and why the rest are absent is not known. The V and J calls and clone size are taken from that table; D and trimming were inferred from the DNA. The sample contains approximately 82,000 clones, roughly 93% of them found a single time. Roughly 1.7% of the sample belongs to the ten largest clones.

Transplants used related donors with nonmyeloablative bone marrow transplantation; mixed chimerism was transient in the human trials. Thawed PBMCs were FACS-sorted into unstimulated Tregs (CD4+CD25+CD127-), CD4+ non-Tregs (CD4+CD25-), CD4 cells and CD8 cells. The patients were a handful of recipients of combined kidney and bone marrow transplants from the ITN036ST trial, and samples were available only from these trial subjects. Healthy control blood was separated into PBMCs by Ficoll density gradient and cryopreserved, and patient PBMCs were collected both before and after transplant. The material was CD4+ T cells from blood (PBMCs), obtained 12 months after the transplant. The TCR originated in a human patient who received a combined kidney and bone marrow transplant. Some T cells may be donor cells from the graft after a transplant. The V and J genes are TRBV11-3 and TRBJ2-3; a weak D assignment points to TRBD2 (6 bases agree). The CDR3 sequence is CASSLGGDTQYF. Read as DNA, the sequence is TGTGCCAGCAGCCTGGGGGGTGATACGCAGTATTTT. Outside the CDR3, residues come from the reference TRBV11-3 and TRBJ2-3 proteins, so the full variable domain is: EAGVVQSPRYKIIEKKQPVAFWCNPISGHNTLYWYLQNLGQGPELLIRYENEEAVDDSQLPKDRFSAERLKGVDSTLKIQPAELGDSAVYLCASSLGGDTQYFGPGTRLTVL.